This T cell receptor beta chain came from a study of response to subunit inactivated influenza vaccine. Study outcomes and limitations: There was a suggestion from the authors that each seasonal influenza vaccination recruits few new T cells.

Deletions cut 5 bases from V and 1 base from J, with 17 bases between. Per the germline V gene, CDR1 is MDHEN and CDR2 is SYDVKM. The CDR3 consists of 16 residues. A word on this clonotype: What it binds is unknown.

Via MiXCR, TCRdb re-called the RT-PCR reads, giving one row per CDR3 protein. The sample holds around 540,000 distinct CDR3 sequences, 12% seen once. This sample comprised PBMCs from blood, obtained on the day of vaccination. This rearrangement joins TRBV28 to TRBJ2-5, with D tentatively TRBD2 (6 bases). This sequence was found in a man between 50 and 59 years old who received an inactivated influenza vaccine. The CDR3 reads CASSPMSWDFQETQYF. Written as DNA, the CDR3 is TGTGCCAGCAGTCCTATGAGCTGGGACTTCCAAGAGACCCAGTACTTC.